The next 27 T cell receptor beta chains were all read from a single sample in a study of cytomegalovirus exposure and HLA in healthy donors. PCR was performed using 60 Vbeta and 13 Jbeta primers. Data came from immunoSEQ multiplex PCR; TCRdb stores just in-frame clones and leaves some out. The sample yields approximately 50,000 clones, of which the top ten take up 2.1%. The sequenced sample was PBMCs. Receptors were obtained from a woman aged 40 to 49 in good health and CMV-seronegative.

The rearrangement joins TRBV12-5 to TRBJ1-2, with 7 bases fitting TRBD1. CDR1 is LGHNT, CDR2 FRNRAP, per germline. With 3 bases clipped from V and 4 bases from J, the junction kept 5 bases outside the gene matches. CDR3 size: 14 residues. CDR3 amino acids: CASGFQGQIYGYTF. CDR3 nucleotide sequence: TGTGCTAGTGGTTTCCAGGGACAGATCTATGGCTACACCTTC.

J is TRBJ1-2 and V is TRBV4-3; maybe TRBD1 (5 bases). Trimming pared 1 base from V and 4 bases from J, leaving 13 bases between. The CDR3 totals 15 residues. Germline CDR1 is LGHNA and CDR2 is YSLEER. CDR3 amino acids: CASSQVQGTPYGYTF. For the CDR3, the DNA is TGCGCCAGCAGCCAAGTCCAGGGAACCCCCTATGGCTACACCTTC.

The chain employs TRBV7-9 and TRBJ2-5; TRBD2 is a possible D gene (6 bases). Germline V CDR1 and CDR2: SEHNR, FQNEAQ (reference sequence). The CDR3 consists of 15 residues. V lost 6 bases, J lost 11 bases, and 25 bases lay in between. Here the CDR3 DNA reads TGTGCCAGCAGTTTCCCTGGGACTCGATTCGGGGAGCAGTACTTC. Its protein product is CASSFPGTRFGEQYF.

The CDR3 DNA follows: TGTGCCAGCGCCCTGGGAGGTTGGGGGGCTAACTATGGCTACACCTTC. Its translation is CASALGGWGANYGYTF. This chain connects TRBV27 to TRBJ1-2, with a weak D call TRBD1 (5 bases). CDR3 length: 16 amino acids. Germline V lookup: CDR1 MNHEY, CDR2 SMNVEV (reference sequence). Trimming took 8 bases from V and 0 from J, leaving 19 bases between them.

Regarding this clone: One junction end does not reproduce the germline sequence, and a read error may be involved. The chain recombines TRBV7-7 with TRBJ2-5; TRBD2 matches at 7 bases. Germline V lookup: CDR1 SSHAT, CDR2 FNYEAQ (reference sequence). The CDR3 is made up of 15 amino acids. The chain's CDR3 is CASSRDWGGSETQYF. The DNA for the CDR3 is TGTGCTAGCAGTCGGGACTGGGGGGGTTCAGAGACCCAGTACTTC. Combining the CDR3 with reference TRBV7-7 and TRBJ2-5 gives the whole variable domain GAGVSQSPRYKVTKRGQDVTLRCDPISSHATLYWYQQALGQGPEFLTYFNYEAQPDKSGLPSDRFSAERPEGSISTLTIQRTEQRDSAMYRCASSRDWGGSETQYFGPGTRLLVL.

This clone is medium-sized (0.01 to 0.1%) by frequency. The J gene is TRBJ1-4, the V gene TRBV19; TRBD1 agrees at 12 bases. The V gene's germline CDR1 is LNHDA and CDR2 SQIVND (reference sequence). V was clipped by 8 bases and J by 8 bases; unmatched bases: 6. CDR3 length: 14 amino acids. CDR3 protein: CASRGQGAQEKLFF. The CDR3 nucleotides are TGTGCCAGTCGGGGACAGGGGGCGCAGGAAAAACTGTTTTTT.

The genes are TRBV5-1 and TRBJ2-2, with a possible D match to TRBD1 (6 bases). This CDR3 comprises 13 residues. The ends were cut back, 7 bases at V and 5 bases at J, with 12 bases in the middle. Germline CDR1 SGHRS, CDR2 YFSETQ. CDR3 DNA sequence: TGCGCCAGCGCAACAGGGTCGACCGGGGAGCTGTTTTTT. This sequence encodes CASATGSTGELFF. Variable domain in full (rest from reference TRBV5-1 and TRBJ2-2): KAGVTQTPRYLIKTRGQQVTLSCSPISGHRSVSWYQQTPGQGLQFLFEYFSETQRNKGNFPGRFSGRQFSNSRSEMNVSTLELGDSALYLCASATGSTGELFFGEGSRLTVL.

The chain links TRBV11-1 to TRBJ1-2, with D tentatively TRBD1 (6 bases). Trimming shortened V by 5 bases and J by 4 bases, and 11 bases separated the two germline ends. CDR1 is SGHAT, CDR2 FQDESV, per germline (reference sequence). The CDR3 has 13 residues. The CDR3, as DNA: TGTGCCAGCAGCCACCGGGACACCTATGGCTACACCTTC. Its protein is CASSHRDTYGYTF.

The chain carries TRBV28 and TRBJ1-5; D is unclear. The V end lost 8 bases, the J end lost 12 bases, and 14 bases lay between the germline ends. The CDR3 loop spans 11 amino acids. Germline V lookup: CDR1 MDHEN, CDR2 SYDVKM. The CDR3 sequence: CASGPGLNQHF. The CDR3 DNA sequence: TGTGCCAGCGGCCCCGGGTTGAACCAGCATTTT.

The chain's CDR3 is CASSSTTWGELNTEAFF. For the CDR3, the DNA is TGTGCCAGCAGCTCAACCACATGGGGGGAATTGAACACTGAAGCTTTCTTT. The chain combines TRBV11-2 with TRBJ1-1; TRBD1 is a possible D gene (5 bases). From germline, CDR1 is SGHAT and CDR2 FQNNGV. This CDR3 spans 17 amino acids. Deletions cut 4 bases from V and 0 bases from J, with 18 bases between.

V usage is TRBV4-3 and J usage is TRBJ2-1; tentatively, D is TRBD1 (6 bases). CDR1 and CDR2 from the germline V gene are LGHNA and YSLEER. V was pared by 4 bases and J by 0 bases, with 16 bases between. This CDR3 has 17 amino acids. CDR3 coding DNA: TGCGCCAGCAGCCCCGGCTGGGGGCATAGCTCCTACAATGAGCAGTTCTTC. It specifies CASSPGWGHSSYNEQFF.

This chain connects TRBV11-3 to TRBJ2-7, with TRBD2 matching 9 bases. CDR3 size: 16 residues. V lost 5 bases to trimming and J lost 2 bases; unmatched junction nucleotides: 10. Germline V gene data show CDR1 as SGHNT and CDR2 as YENEEA. CDR3 residues: CASSLGGLATTYEQYF. In DNA, the CDR3 is TGTGCCAGCAGCCTCGGGGGACTAGCAACAACCTACGAGCAGTACTTC.

In nucleotides, the CDR3 is TGTGCCAGTAGCACAGGGTTGGGCACTGAAGCTTTCTTT. This gives the protein CASSTGLGTEAFF. This chain connects TRBV19 to TRBJ1-1; D perhaps matches TRBD1 (6 bases). Germline V lookup: CDR1 LNHDA, CDR2 SQIVND (reference sequence). V was shortened by 6 bases and J by 4 bases, with 12 bases between the two germline ends. The CDR3 is 13 residues long.

The J gene is TRBJ1-1, the V gene TRBV9; 8 bases are a match to TRBD1. Germline V CDR1 and CDR2: SGDLS, YYNGEE. The V gene end was trimmed by 3 bases and the J gene end by 4 bases; junction bases not matched to a gene: 11. There are 16 residues in the CDR3. DNA for the CDR3: TGTGCCAGCAGCGCCGAATCACTCGACAGGGGCACTGAAGCTTTCTTT. Its protein is CASSAESLDRGTEAFF. The full variable domain, rest sourced from reference TRBV9 and TRBJ1-1, is DSGVTQTPKHLITATGQRVTLRCSPRSGDLSVYWYQQSLDQGLQFLIQYYNGEERAKGNILERFSAQQFPDLHSELNLSSLELGDSALYFCASSAESLDRGTEAFFGQGTRLTVV.

This chain uses TRBV2 with TRBJ1-5; TRBD1 is a possible D gene (6 bases). Trimming cost V 7 bases and J 0 bases, with 13 bases left between them. The CDR3 consists of 15 residues. Per germline, CDR1 SNHLY and CDR2 FYNNEI. The DNA of the CDR3 is TGTGCCAGCACCCGGGACAAATATAGCAATCAGCCCCAGCATTTT. Protein sequence: CASTRDKYSNQPQHF.

This rearrangement joins TRBV27 to TRBJ1-1; 7 nucleotides match TRBD1. There are 14 residues in the CDR3. Germline CDR1 MNHEY, CDR2 SMNVEV (reference sequence). Unmatched junction bases numbered 9, after V lost 8 bases and J lost 3 bases. The CDR3 here is CASLSWQGDTEAFF. The CDR3 DNA reads TGTGCCAGCCTTTCTTGGCAGGGGGACACTGAAGCTTTCTTT.

V is TRBV5-6 and J is TRBJ2-7, with D perhaps TRBD1 (5 bases). V was pared by 4 bases and J by 3 bases, with 11 bases between. The CDR3 length is 13 residues. Germline V CDR1 and CDR2: SGHDT, YYEEEE. The chain's CDR3 is CASSLRDSYEQYF. In DNA, the CDR3 is TGTGCCAGCAGCCTTCGTGACAGCTACGAGCAGTACTTC.

The chain links TRBV9 to TRBJ2-2; D may be TRBD1 (5 bases). Per germline, CDR1 SGDLS and CDR2 YYNGEE. Deletions cut 4 bases from V and 3 bases from J, with 10 bases between. CDR3 length equals 14 residues. In DNA form, the CDR3 reads TGTGCCAGCAGCCCCGACAGACACACCGGGGAGCTGTTTTTT. This sequence encodes CASSPDRHTGELFF.

The chain carries TRBV6-5 and TRBJ2-5, with 7 bases that match TRBD1. From germline, CDR1 is MNHEY and CDR2 SVGAGI. After removal of 8 bases from V and 4 bases from J, the junction contained 1 base not matched to a gene. The CDR3 has 11 residues. CDR3 coding DNA: TGTGCCAGCTGGACAGGAGAGACCCAGTACTTC. It specifies CASWTGETQYF.

J is TRBJ1-2 and V is TRBV2, with unresolved D. The germline CDR1 and CDR2 sequences are SNHLY and FYNNEI. This CDR3 comprises 13 residues. Trimming left V 2 bases short and J 8 bases short, with 12 bases between. The CDR3 DNA follows: TGTGCCAGCAGTGAAACCGGTCCTGAGGGCTACACCTTC. Its protein product is CASSETGPEGYTF.

The chain has TRBV9 and TRBJ2-1; 8 nucleotides match TRBD2. In germline, CDR1 is SGDLS, CDR2 YYNGEE. V shed 4 bases, J shed 1 base, and the junction held 7 bases outside the gene matches. The CDR3 has 16 amino acids. The CDR3 DNA follows: TGTGCCAGCAGCATCCAGAGCGGGAGATCCTACAATGAGCAGTTCTTC. Translated: CASSIQSGRSYNEQFF. The full variable domain, completed using reference TRBV9 and TRBJ2-1, is DSGVTQTPKHLITATGQRVTLRCSPRSGDLSVYWYQQSLDQGLQFLIQYYNGEERAKGNILERFSAQQFPDLHSELNLSSLELGDSALYFCASSIQSGRSYNEQFFGPGTRLTVL.

The CDR3 bases are TGTGCCAGCAGCCAACTCGGACTAGCGGGCACAGATACGCAGTATTTT. As protein: CASSQLGLAGTDTQYF. The chain joins TRBV4-2 to TRBJ2-3, with TRBD2 matching over 10 bases. CDR1 is LGHNA and CDR2 is YNFKEQ in the germline V gene. Trimming at V came to 2 bases and at J to 1 base, leaving 3 bases not matched to a gene. The CDR3 extends over 16 amino acids.

The rearrangement uses TRBV4-2 and TRBJ1-2; weak D call: TRBD1 (5 bases). This CDR3 is built from 14 residues. Germline CDR1 LGHNA, CDR2 YNFKEQ. The V end lost 0 bases, the J end lost 4 bases, and 9 bases lay between the germline ends. CDR3 nucleotide sequence: TGTGCCAGCAGCCAAGATCGGGGGGGCTATGGCTACACCTTC. It specifies CASSQDRGGYGYTF.

This chain joins TRBV7-2 and TRBJ2-1; 11 bases are shared with TRBD2. Germline-derived CDR1 and CDR2 are SGHTA and FQGNSA. Trimming cost V 1 base and J 4 bases; bases outside gene matches: 3. The CDR3 covers 16 residues. Written as DNA, the CDR3 is TGTGCCAGCAGCTTAGTAGCGGGGGGGCTGTACAATGAGCAGTTCTTC. Translation gives CASSLVAGGLYNEQFF.

V usage is TRBV2 and J usage is TRBJ2-1, with 12 bases aligning to TRBD1. The germline V gene has CDR1 SNHLY and CDR2 FYNNEI. V dropped 4 bases and J dropped 7; count of bases not matched to a gene: 5. This CDR3 has 15 residues. The CDR3 nucleotides read TGTGCCAGCAGTGGGCCGGGACAGGGGGCGAATGAGCAGTTCTTC. Translated: CASSGPGQGANEQFF.

In the case of this clone: The germline gene is not matched at one end of the junction; a read error may be the cause. The V and J genes are TRBV7-8 and TRBJ2-7; 7 bases agree with TRBD2. This CDR3 has 12 residues. The V gene's germline CDR1 is SGHVS and CDR2 FQNEAQ. The CDR3 DNA follows: TGTGCCAGCAGCTGGCTCGCGGGGGACCCAATCTTC. It specifies CASSWLAGDPIF.

The V gene is TRBV5-1, the J gene TRBJ1-1; D might be TRBD1 (5 bases). Germline V lookup: CDR1 SGHRS, CDR2 YFSETQ. This CDR3 comprises 15 residues. V lost 1 base and J 0 bases, leaving 10 bases between the germline ends. CDR3 sequence: CASSLQGSVNTEAFF. CDR3 DNA: TGCGCCAGCAGCTTGCAGGGAAGTGTGAACACTGAAGCTTTCTTT.